These 8 T cell receptor beta chains were all obtained from the same sample, sequenced in a study of technical replicates of blood from a few donors. Only in-frame clones appear in the TCRdb table, and some are missing; sequencing was by immunoSEQ multiplex PCR. The data hold tens of thousands of clones, with roughly 94% observed a single time. The sequencing input was T cells isolated from PBMCs. The source is a human donor in good health.

The chain joins TRBV19 to TRBJ2-2, with D maybe TRBD2 (6 bases). The CDR3 sequence is 15 residues long. Looked up from germline, CDR1 is LNHDA and CDR2 is SQIVND (reference sequence). The V end lost 2 bases, the J end lost 7 bases, and 14 bases lay between the germline ends. CDR3 in DNA: TGTGCCAGTAGTATACGCGGGGAAGTTGGCGGGGAGCTGTTTTTT. Protein: CASSIRGEVGGELFF.

The chain has TRBV19 and TRBJ2-2; 9 bases are shared with TRBD1. The CDR3 has 17 residues. In germline, CDR1 is LNHDA, CDR2 SQIVND (reference sequence). V dropped 3 bases and J dropped 6; count of bases not matched to a gene: 11. CDR3 protein: CASSILYRTGDAGELFF. The CDR3 nucleotides read TGTGCCAGTAGTATCCTGTATCGGACAGGGGATGCCGGGGAGCTGTTTTTT.

The rearrangement links TRBV9 to TRBJ2-6; D not resolved. Trimming shortened V by 1 base and J by 3 bases, and 17 bases separated the two germline ends. This CDR3 region has 18 residues. CDR1 is SGDLS and CDR2 is YYNGEE in the germline V gene. In nucleotides, the CDR3 is TGTGCCAGCAGCGTATGGCCAGGCCAAACCGGTGGGGCCAACGTCCTGACTTTC. This gives the protein CASSVWPGQTGGANVLTF.

The chain has TRBV4-2 and TRBJ1-1; D is unresolved. The CDR3 consists of 15 residues. Trimming left V 4 bases short and J 4 bases short, with 16 bases between. Germline V lookup: CDR1 LGHNA, CDR2 YNFKEQ. The CDR3 nucleotides are TGTGCCAGCAGCCCAAGCCAGAGGGAAGGCACTGAAGCTTTCTTT. Translated: CASSPSQREGTEAFF.

The chain has TRBV19 and TRBJ2-3; TRBD2 matches at 12 bases. The ends lost 4 bases at V and 1 base at J; junction bases unmatched: 6. Germline assignment: CDR1 LNHDA and CDR2 SQIVND (reference sequence). This CDR3 contains 17 residues. The CDR3 bases are TGTGCCAGTAGTAACCCACTAGCGGGGGGACGCACAGATACGCAGTATTTT. As protein: CASSNPLAGGRTDTQYF.

The chain carries TRBV30 and TRBJ1-5, with 8 bases identical to TRBD1. The CDR3 consists of 13 residues. CDR1 and CDR2 (germline): GTSNPN, SVGIG (reference sequence). V shed 7 bases, J shed 7 bases, and the junction held 9 bases outside the gene matches. The CDR3 is CAYRTGMLQPQHF. The CDR3 DNA is TGTGCCTACCGGACAGGGATGTTACAGCCCCAGCATTTT. Drawing the rest from reference TRBV30 and TRBJ1-5, the complete variable domain is SQTIHQWPATLVQPVGSPLSLECTVEGTSNPNLYWYRQAAGRGLQLLFYSVGIGQISSEVPQNLSASRPQDRQFILSSKKLLLSDSGFYLCAYRTGMLQPQHFGDGTRLSIL.

The rearrangement uses TRBV4-2 and TRBJ2-7, with 11 nucleotides matching TRBD2. J gave up 1 base and V 0 bases, and 14 bases lay outside the gene matches. The germline V gene encodes CDR1 LGHNA and CDR2 YNFKEQ. The CDR3 covers 20 residues. The CDR3, as DNA: TGTGCCAGCAGCCAAGACGTCACTAGCGGGAGTCTGGGTAGTTCCTACGAGCAGTACTTC. Translation gives CASSQDVTSGSLGSSYEQYF.

This sequence joins TRBV7-2 and TRBJ2-7; 8 bases are shared with TRBD2. After removal of 5 bases from V and 0 bases from J, the junction contained 3 bases not matched to a gene. The length of the CDR3 is 14 residues. Germline V gene data show CDR1 as SGHTA and CDR2 as FQGNSA. The CDR3 nucleotides are TGTGCCAGCAGCCCGGGGGGGTTCTCCTACGAGCAGTACTTC. Protein sequence: CASSPGGFSYEQYF.